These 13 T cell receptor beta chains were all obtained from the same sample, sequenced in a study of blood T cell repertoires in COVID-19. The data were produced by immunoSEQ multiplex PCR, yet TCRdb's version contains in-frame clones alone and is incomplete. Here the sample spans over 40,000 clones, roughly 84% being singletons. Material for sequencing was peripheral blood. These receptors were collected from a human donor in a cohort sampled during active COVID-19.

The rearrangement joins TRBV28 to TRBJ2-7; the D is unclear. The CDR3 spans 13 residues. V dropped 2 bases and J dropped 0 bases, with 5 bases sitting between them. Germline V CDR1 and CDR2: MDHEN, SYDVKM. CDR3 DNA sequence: TGTGCCAGCAGTTTAGGAGTCTCCTACGAGCAGTACTTC. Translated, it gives CASSLGVSYEQYF.

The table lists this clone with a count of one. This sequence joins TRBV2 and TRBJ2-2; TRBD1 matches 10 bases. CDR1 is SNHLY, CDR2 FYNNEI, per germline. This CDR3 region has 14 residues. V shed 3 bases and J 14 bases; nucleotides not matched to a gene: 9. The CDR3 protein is CASSEGTGVAGLFF. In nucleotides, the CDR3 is TGTGCCAGCAGTGAGGGGACAGGGGTCGCGGGCCTGTTTTTT.

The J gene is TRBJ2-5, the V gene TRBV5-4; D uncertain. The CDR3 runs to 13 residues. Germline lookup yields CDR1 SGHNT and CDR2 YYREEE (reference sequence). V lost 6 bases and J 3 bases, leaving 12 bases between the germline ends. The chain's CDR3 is CASKPGGEETQYF. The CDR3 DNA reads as TGTGCCAGCAAGCCCGGCGGCGAAGAGACCCAGTACTTC. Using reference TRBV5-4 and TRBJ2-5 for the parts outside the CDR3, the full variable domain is ETGVTQSPTHLIKTRGQQVTLRCSSQSGHNTVSWYQQALGQGPQFIFQYYREEENGRGNFPPRFSGLQFPNYSSELNVNALELDDSALYLCASKPGGEETQYFGPGTRLLVL.

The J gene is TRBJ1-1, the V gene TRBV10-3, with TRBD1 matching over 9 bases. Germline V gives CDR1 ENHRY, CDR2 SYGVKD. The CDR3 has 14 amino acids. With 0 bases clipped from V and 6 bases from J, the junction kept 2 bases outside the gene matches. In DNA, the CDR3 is TGTGCCATCAGTGAGTCGACAGGGGGTTCTGAAGCTTTCTTT. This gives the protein CAISESTGGSEAFF.

The CDR3 DNA sequence: TGCGCCAGCAGCCTGCCCTGGGGCGGGAGTTTAATCAATGAGCAGTTCTTC. Translating gives CASSLPWGGSLINEQFF. The chain has TRBV5-1 and TRBJ2-1, with TRBD2 matching 7 bases. V lost 4 bases to trimming and J lost 6 bases; unmatched junction nucleotides: 16. This CDR3 is 17 amino acids long. Germline V gene lookup returns CDR1 SGHRS and CDR2 YFSETQ. Drawing the rest from reference TRBV5-1 and TRBJ2-1, the complete variable domain is KAGVTQTPRYLIKTRGQQVTLSCSPISGHRSVSWYQQTPGQGLQFLFEYFSETQRNKGNFPGRFSGRQFSNSRSEMNVSTLELGDSALYLCASSLPWGGSLINEQFFGPGTRLTVL.

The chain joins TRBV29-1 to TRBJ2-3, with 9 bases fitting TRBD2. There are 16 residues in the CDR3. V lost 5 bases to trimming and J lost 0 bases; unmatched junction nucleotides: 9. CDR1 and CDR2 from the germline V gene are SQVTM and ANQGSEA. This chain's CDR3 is CSVSGLAGSSTDTQYF. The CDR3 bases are TGCAGCGTTTCGGGTCTAGCGGGGTCTAGCACAGATACGCAGTATTTT.

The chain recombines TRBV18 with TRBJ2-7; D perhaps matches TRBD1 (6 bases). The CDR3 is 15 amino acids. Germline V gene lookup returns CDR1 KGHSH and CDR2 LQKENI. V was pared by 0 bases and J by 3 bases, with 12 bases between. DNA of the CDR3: TGTGCCAGCTCACCACCTACAGGGTCCCTCTACGAGCAGTACTTC. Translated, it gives CASSPPTGSLYEQYF.

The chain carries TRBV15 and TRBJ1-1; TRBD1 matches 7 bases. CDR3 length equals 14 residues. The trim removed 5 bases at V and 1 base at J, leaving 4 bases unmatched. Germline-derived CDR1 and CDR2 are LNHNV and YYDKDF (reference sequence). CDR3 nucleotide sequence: TGTGCCACCAGCGGAGGACAGGCGAACACTGAAGCTTTCTTT. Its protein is CATSGGQANTEAFF. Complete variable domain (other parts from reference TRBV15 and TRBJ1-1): DAMVIQNPRYQVTQFGKPVTLSCSQTLNHNVMYWYQQKSSQAPKLLFHYYDKDFNNEADTPDNFQSRRPNTSFCFLDIRSPGLGDTAMYLCATSGGQANTEAFFGQGTRLTVV.

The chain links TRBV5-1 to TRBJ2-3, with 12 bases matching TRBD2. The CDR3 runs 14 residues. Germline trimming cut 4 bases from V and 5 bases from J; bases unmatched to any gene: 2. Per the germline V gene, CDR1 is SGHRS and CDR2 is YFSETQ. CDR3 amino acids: CASSGGLAGDTQYF. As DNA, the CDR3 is TGCGCCAGCAGCGGGGGACTAGCGGGAGATACGCAGTATTTT.

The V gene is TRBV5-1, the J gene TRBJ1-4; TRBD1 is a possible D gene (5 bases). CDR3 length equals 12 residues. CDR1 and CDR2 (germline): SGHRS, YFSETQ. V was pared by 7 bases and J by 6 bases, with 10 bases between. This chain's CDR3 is CASRQLDEKLFF. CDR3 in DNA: TGCGCCAGCCGACAGCTGGATGAAAAACTGTTTTTT. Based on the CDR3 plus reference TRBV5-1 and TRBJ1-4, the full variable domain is KAGVTQTPRYLIKTRGQQVTLSCSPISGHRSVSWYQQTPGQGLQFLFEYFSETQRNKGNFPGRFSGRQFSNSRSEMNVSTLELGDSALYLCASRQLDEKLFFGSGTQLSVL.

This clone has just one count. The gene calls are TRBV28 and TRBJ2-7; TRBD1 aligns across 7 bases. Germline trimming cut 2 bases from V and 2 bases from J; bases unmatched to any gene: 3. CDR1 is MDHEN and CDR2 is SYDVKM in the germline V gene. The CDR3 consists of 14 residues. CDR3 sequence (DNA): TGTGCCAGCAGTTTAGTCCAGGGGGCCTACGAGCAGTACTTC. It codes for CASSLVQGAYEQYF.

The CDR3 DNA sequence: TGTGCCAGCAGTTACTCGCAGGGAACGAAAGGAAACACCATATATTTT. Its protein product is CASSYSQGTKGNTIYF. This rearrangement joins TRBV6-5 to TRBJ1-3; perhaps TRBD1 as D (5 bases). V was clipped by 0 bases and J by 4 bases, with 13 bases between them. The CDR3 covers 16 residues. Germline CDR1 is MNHEY and CDR2 is SVGAGI.

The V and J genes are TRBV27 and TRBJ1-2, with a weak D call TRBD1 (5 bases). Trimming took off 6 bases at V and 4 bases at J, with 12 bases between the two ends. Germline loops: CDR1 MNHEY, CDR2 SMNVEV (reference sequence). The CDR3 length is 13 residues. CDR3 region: CASSPSDSYGYTF. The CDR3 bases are TGTGCCAGCAGCCCCTCTGACAGCTATGGCTACACCTTC.